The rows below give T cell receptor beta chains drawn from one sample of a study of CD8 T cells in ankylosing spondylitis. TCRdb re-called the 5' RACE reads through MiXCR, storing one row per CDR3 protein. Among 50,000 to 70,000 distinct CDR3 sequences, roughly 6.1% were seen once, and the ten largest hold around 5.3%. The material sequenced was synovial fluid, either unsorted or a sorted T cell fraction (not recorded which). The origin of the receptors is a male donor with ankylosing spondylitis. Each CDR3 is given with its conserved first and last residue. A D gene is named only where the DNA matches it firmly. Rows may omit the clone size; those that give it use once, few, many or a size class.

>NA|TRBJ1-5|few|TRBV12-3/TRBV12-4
TGTGCCAGCAGTTCAGGAGCTGGGAATCAGCCCCAGCATTTT
CASSSGAGNQPQHF
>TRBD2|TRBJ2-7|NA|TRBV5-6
TGTGCCAGCAGCTTCCGAACTAGCGGGAGAGTTGGCGAGCAGTACTTC
CASSFRTSGRVGEQYF
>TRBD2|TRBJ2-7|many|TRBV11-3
TGTGCCAGCAGCTTAGAAGCGGGAGGGCCGGACGAGCAGTACTTC
CASSLEAGGPDEQYF
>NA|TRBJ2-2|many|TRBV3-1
TGTGCCAGCAGCCAACTGGCGGGAATCAGGGAGCTGTTTTTT
CASSQLAGIRELFF
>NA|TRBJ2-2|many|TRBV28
TGTGCCAGCAGTAAACCTCCTTGGACAGTCTATGGCGGGGAGCTGTTTTTT
CASSKPPWTVYGGELFF
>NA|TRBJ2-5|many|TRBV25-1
TGTGCCAGCAGCCCAAATTCAGGGCAGGGGACCCAGTACTTC
CASSPNSGQGTQYF
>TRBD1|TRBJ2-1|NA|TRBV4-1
TGCGCCAGCAGCCAAGGCGGACAGGGGTACTACAATGAGCAGTTCTTC
CASSQGGQGYYNEQFF
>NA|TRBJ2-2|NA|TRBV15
TGTGCCACCAGCCAACCCCCGCGCCGGGGTTTATCCGGGGAGCTGTTTTTT
CATSQPPRRGLSGELFF
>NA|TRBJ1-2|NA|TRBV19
TGTGCCAGCAAGGGACGCGCGGACTATGGCTACACCTTC
CASKGRADYGYTF
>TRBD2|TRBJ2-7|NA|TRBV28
TGTGCCAGCAGTACGACTAGCGGGAGCCACTACGAGCAGTACTTC
CASSTTSGSHYEQYF
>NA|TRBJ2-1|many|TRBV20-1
TGCAGTGCTAGGGGCCCCCGAGAACTCGATGAGCAGTTCTTC
CSARGPRELDEQFF
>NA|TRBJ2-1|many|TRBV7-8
TGTGCCAGCAGCTTAGTCGGACTCTCCTACAATGAGCAGTTCTTC
CASSLVGLSYNEQFF
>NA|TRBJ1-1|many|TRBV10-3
TGTGCCATCAGTGACCGGCCGATGGAGAACACTGAAGCTTTCTTT
CAISDRPMENTEAFF
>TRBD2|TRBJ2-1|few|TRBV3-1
TGTGCCAGCACCGAGGGACTAGCGGATTCCTACAATGAGCAGTTCTTC
CASTEGLADSYNEQFF
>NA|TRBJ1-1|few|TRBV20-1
TGCAGTGCTAGAGATTGGGTGAACACTGAAGCTTTCTTT
CSARDWVNTEAFF
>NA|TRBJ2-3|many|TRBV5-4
TGTGCCAGCAGCCACCAACCCACAGATACGCAGTATTTT
CASSHQPTDTQYF
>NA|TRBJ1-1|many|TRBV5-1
TGCGCCAGCAGCCCCGGGGCGGACCGAATGAACACTGAAGCTTTCTTT
CASSPGADRMNTEAFF
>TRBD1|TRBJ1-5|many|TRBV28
TGTGCCACCAACGACAGGGACAATCAGCCCCAGCATTTT
CATNDRDNQPQHF
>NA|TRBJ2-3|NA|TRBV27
TGTGCCAGCAACGGAGGACTCTCCCCAGATACGCAGTATTTT
CASNGGLSPDTQYF
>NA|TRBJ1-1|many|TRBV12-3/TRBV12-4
TGTGCCAGCAGTCCTGGGGGGGGCTCGAACACTGAAGCTTTCTTT
CASSPGGGSNTEAFF
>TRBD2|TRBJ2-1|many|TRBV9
TGTGCCAGCAGCGTAGTCGGGACTACATACAATGAGCAGTTCTTC
CASSVVGTTYNEQFF
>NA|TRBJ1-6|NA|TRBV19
TGTGCCAGTAGTTTGGGGGCGCGAGATAATTCACCCCTCCACTTT
CASSLGARDNSPLHF
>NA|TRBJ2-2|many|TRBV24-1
TGTGCCACCAGTGGAGAGGGGTCGCACGGGGAGCTGTTTTTT
CATSGEGSHGELFF